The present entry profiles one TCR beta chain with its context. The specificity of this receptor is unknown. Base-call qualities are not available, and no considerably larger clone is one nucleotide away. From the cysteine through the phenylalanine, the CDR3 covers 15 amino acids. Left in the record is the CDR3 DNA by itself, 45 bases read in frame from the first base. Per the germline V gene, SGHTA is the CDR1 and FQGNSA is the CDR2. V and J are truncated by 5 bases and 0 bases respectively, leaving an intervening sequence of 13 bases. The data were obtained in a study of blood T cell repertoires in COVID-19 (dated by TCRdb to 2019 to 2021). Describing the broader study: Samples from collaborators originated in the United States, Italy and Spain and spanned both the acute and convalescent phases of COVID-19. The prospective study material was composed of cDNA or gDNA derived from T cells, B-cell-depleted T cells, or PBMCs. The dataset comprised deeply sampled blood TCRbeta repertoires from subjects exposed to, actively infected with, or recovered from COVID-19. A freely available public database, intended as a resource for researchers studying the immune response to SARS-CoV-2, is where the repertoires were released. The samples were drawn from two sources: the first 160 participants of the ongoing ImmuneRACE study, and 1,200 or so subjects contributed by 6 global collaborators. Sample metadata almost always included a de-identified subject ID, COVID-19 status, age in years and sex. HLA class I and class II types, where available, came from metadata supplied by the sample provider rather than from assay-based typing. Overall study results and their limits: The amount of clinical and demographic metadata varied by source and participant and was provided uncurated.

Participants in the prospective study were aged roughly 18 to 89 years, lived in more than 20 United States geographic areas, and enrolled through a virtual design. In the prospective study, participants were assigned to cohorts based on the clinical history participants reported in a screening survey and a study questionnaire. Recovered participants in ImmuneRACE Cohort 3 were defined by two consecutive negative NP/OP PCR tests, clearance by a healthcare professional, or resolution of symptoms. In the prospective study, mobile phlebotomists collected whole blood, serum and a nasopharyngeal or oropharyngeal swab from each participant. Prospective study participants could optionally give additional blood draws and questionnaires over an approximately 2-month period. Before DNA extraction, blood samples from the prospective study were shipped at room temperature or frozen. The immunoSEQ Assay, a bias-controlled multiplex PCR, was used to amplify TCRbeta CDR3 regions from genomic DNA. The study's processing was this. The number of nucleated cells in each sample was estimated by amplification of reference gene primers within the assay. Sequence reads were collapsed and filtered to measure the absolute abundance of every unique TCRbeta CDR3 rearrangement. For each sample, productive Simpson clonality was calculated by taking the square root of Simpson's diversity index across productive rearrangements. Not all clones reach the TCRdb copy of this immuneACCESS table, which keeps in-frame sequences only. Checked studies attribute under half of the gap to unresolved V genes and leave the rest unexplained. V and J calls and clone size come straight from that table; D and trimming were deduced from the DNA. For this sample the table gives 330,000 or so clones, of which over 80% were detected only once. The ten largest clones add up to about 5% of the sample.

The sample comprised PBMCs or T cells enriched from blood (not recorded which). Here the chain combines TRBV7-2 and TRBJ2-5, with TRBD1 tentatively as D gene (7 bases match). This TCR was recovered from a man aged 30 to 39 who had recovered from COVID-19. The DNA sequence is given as TGTGCCAGCAGCACCGGCGGGACAGACCAAGAGACCCAGTACTTC. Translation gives CASSTGGTDQETQYF.